A selection of T cell receptor beta chains follows, all from one sample in a study of T-cell memory formation after mild COVID-19. From the 5' RACE reads, TCRdb called clonotypes with MiXCR, one entry per CDR3 protein. This sample has approximately 490,000 distinct CDR3 sequences, with 20% found just once. The sequenced sample consisted of PBMCs or a T cell subset sorted from them (not recorded which). Receptors originate from an adult woman who had mild COVID-19 (a few samples of this study predate the infection). Cell type and time point are not known. Both conserved end residues are part of each CDR3. The D gene is left open where the match is weak. Clone size is shown for a subset of rows, as once, few, many or a class of expanded clone.

v_call,j_call,clone_size,cdr3_length,d_call,cdr3_nt,cdr3_aa
TRBV7-2,TRBJ2-3,few,16,-,TGTGCCAGCAGCTTATTGCGGGCGGTTAGCACAGATACGCAGTATTTT,CASSLLRAVSTDTQYF
TRBV7-9,TRBJ1-1,-,15,-,TGTGCCAGCAGCTTCAACAGCTTAGGCCCGCCTGAAGCTTTCTTT,CASSFNSLGPPEAFF
TRBV29-1,TRBJ1-2,-,13,-,TGCAGCGCTCGGGACGGCGGCGGCTATGGCTACACCTTC,CSARDGGGYGYTF
TRBV5-1,TRBJ2-2,-,16,-,TGCGCCAGCAGCAGGAGGGGACAGATCGACACCGGGGAGCTGTTTTTT,CASSRRGQIDTGELFF
TRBV7-2,TRBJ2-3,-,16,TRBD2,TGTGCCAGCAGTATGAGCGGGGGGGTTCGGGCAGATACGCAGTATTTT,CASSMSGGVRADTQYF
TRBV7-2,TRBJ2-1,-,13,TRBD1,TGTGCCAGCAGCTCCACAGGGGGCTTTCTGCCGTTCTTC,CASSSTGGFLPFF
TRBV5-1,TRBJ2-5,many,14,TRBD1,TGCGCCAGCAGTTATAAGGACAGGGAAGAGACCCAGTACTTC,CASSYKDREETQYF
TRBV7-2,TRBJ2-5,many,13,-,TGTGCCAGCAGCTTAGGGGGGCGAGAGACCCAGTACTTC,CASSLGGRETQYF
TRBV12-3/TRBV12-4,TRBJ2-3,few,14,-,TGTGCCAGCAGTTCCCAAGGGGATTGGGATACGCAGTATTTT,CASSSQGDWDTQYF
TRBV20-1,TRBJ2-7,-,13,-,TGCAGTCCCCGGGGGGCCAACGACTACGAGCAGTACTTC,CSPRGANDYEQYF
TRBV7-9,TRBJ2-2,-,13,-,TGTGCCAGCACGTCAGAAAACACCGGGGAGCTGTTTTTT,CASTSENTGELFF
TRBV15,TRBJ2-1,few,15,-,TGTGCCACCAGCAGAGGACAGACGGCCTACAATGAGCAGTTCTTC,CATSRGQTAYNEQFF
TRBV28,TRBJ2-3,-,15,TRBD2,TGTGCCAGCAGTTGGGCTAGCGGAACCTCAGATACGCAGTATTTT,CASSWASGTSDTQYF
TRBV20-1,TRBJ2-2,many,14,TRBD1,TGCAGTGCTAGCAAGGCAGGGGGCGCCGGGGAGCTGTTTTTT,CSASKAGGAGELFF
TRBV20-1,TRBJ2-7,few,13,-,TGCAGTGCTAGCCACAGGGGGGGTTACGAGCAGTACTTC,CSASHRGGYEQYF
TRBV4-3,TRBJ2-2,-,15,-,TGCGCCAGCAGCCAAGATAGTTCGAACACCGGGGAGCTGTTTTTT,CASSQDSSNTGELFF
TRBV7-8,TRBJ2-1,few,16,TRBD2,TGTGCCAGCAGCGCAGCGGGGGGGCACTCCTACAATGAGCAGTTCTTC,CASSAAGGHSYNEQFF
TRBV20-1,TRBJ2-3,-,18,TRBD2,TGCAGTGCTAGAAGCTCCGGGACTAGCGGGGGGAACACAGATACGCAGTATTTT,CSARSSGTSGGNTDTQYF
TRBV5-1,TRBJ2-3,-,14,-,TGCGCCAGCAGCTTGGGGGTCAGCGCAGATACGCAGTATTTT,CASSLGVSADTQYF
TRBV7-2,TRBJ1-1,-,14,-,TGTGCCAGCAGCTTACCACCGTTGAACACTGAAGCTTTCTTT,CASSLPPLNTEAFF
TRBV24-1,TRBJ2-7,few,12,-,TGTGCCACCAGCGACGGTACCTACGAGCAGTACTTC,CATSDGTYEQYF
TRBV6-1,TRBJ2-7,-,14,-,TGTGCCAGCAGTGGGGGGGGCAGCTTCTACGAGCAGTACTTC,CASSGGGSFYEQYF
TRBV7-2,TRBJ2-3,-,12,-,TGTGCCAGCAGCTTAGAAAGGACGGCAGGGTATTTT,CASSLERTAGYF
TRBV5-1,TRBJ2-2,-,12,-,TGCGCCAGCAGGCCGGACACCGGGGAGCTGTTTTTT,CASRPDTGELFF
TRBV6-2/TRBV6-3,TRBJ2-7,few,13,-,TGTGCCAGCCGGGCGGACAAGACCTACGAGCAGTACTTC,CASRADKTYEQYF
TRBV19,TRBJ2-1,-,15,TRBD1,TGTGCCAGTAGTATACGACAGGGGCGCTACAATGAGCAGTTCTTC,CASSIRQGRYNEQFF
TRBV5-1,TRBJ1-2,few,11,-,TGCGCCAGCAGAGGGGCTGATGGCTACACCTTC,CASRGADGYTF